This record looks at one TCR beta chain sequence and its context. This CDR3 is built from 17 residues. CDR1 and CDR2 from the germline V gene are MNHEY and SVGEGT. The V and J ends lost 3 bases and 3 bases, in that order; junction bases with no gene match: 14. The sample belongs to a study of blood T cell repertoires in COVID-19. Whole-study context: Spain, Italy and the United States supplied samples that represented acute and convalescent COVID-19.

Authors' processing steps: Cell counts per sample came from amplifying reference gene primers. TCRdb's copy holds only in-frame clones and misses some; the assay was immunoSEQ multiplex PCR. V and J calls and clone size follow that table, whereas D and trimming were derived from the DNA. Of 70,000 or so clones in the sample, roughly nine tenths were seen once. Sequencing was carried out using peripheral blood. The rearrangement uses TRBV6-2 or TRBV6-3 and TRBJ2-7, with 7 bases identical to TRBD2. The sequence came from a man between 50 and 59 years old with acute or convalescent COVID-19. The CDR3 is CASSYLPRGDGYYEQYF. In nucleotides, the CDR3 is TGTGCCAGCAGTTATCTCCCACGGGGGGACGGCTACTACGAGCAGTACTTC.